This T cell receptor beta chain was found in a study of esophageal squamous cell carcinoma under preoperative chemotherapy. Across the study: Samples included peripheral blood T cells as well as tumor-infiltrating lymphocytes.

Germline loops: CDR1 SGHTA, CDR2 FQGNSA. The V segment lost 5 bases and the J segment 1 base; nucleotides outside the gene matches: 7. CDR3 length: 16 amino acids. Time point defined: after preoperative PTX-NDP chemotherapy. Patients received paclitaxel-nedaplatin as preoperative chemotherapy before surgery. General observations from the study: Paclitaxel-nedaplatin therapy caused immediate, substantial clonotype frequency changes. Post-treatment tumor-infiltrating lymphocytes appeared partly derived from peripheral T cells migrating into the tumor.

To note about this clonotype: What it binds is not known.

MiXCR, run by TCRdb on the PCR reads, gives a single entry per CDR3 protein. The repertoire holds under 20,000 distinct CDR3 sequences, about 43% seen once, with roughly 32% in the top ten. Sampling took place from a patient given preoperative chemotherapy. This TCR came from a human donor with esophageal squamous cell carcinoma. The donor label of this sample is uncertain. The rearrangement uses TRBV7-2 and TRBJ2-3, with 9 bases lining up with TRBD1. CDR3: CASSTRDRVGTDTQYF. Here the CDR3 DNA reads TGTGCCAGCAGCACCCGGGACAGGGTGGGCACAGATACGCAGTATTTT.